The source of this T cell receptor beta chain is a study of cytomegalovirus exposure and HLA in healthy donors. Points from the study as a whole: Sequencing probably produced one cluster of sequence variants that were highly shared.

13 Jbeta primers and 60 Vbeta primers were used for the PCR. TCRdb's table, derived via immunoSEQ multiplex PCR, lists solely in-frame clones and lacks some. In the table there are around 200,000 clones, about 81% of which are singletons. A remark on this clone: Its antigen is unidentified.

The ends lost 0 bases at V and 7 bases at J; junction bases unmatched: 4. The CDR3 has 15 amino acids. The germline CDR1 and CDR2 sequences are SGHTA and FQGNSA. This sequence joins TRBV7-2 and TRBJ2-1; 9 bases fit TRBD2. This TCR derives from a woman aged 18-29 years in good health and CMV-seronegative. Sequenced: PBMCs. The CDR3 DNA is TGTGCCAGCAGCTTAGCACTAGCGGGTGAAAATGAGCAGTTCTTC. Translating gives CASSLALAGENEQFF.